Listed below are T cell receptor beta chains from one sample, sequenced in a study of shared T cell receptors in the human thymus. Libraries were prepared by immunoSEQ multiplex PCR; TCRdb keeps only in-frame clonotypes and omits some of them. The sample includes hundreds of thousands of clones, 85% to 95% of them seen just once. The sample comprised thymocytes. The receptors here all came from a human donor. Each CDR3 is given with its conserved first and last residue. The order of the fields is clone size, J gene, V gene, D gene, CDR3 protein, CDR3 DNA. A D gene is named only where the DNA matches it firmly. Part of the rows lack a size; the others show once, few, many or a class for expanded clones.

NA	TRBJ2-1	TRBV6-4	TRBD1	CASSPGTGSYNEQFF	TGTGCCAGCAGTCCCGGGACAGGCTCCTACAATGAGCAGTTCTTC
NA	TRBJ1-2	TRBV6-1	NA	CASSDAGVSNYGYTF	TGTGCCAGCAGTGATGCAGGGGTATCAAACTATGGCTACACCTTC
NA	TRBJ2-7	TRBV27	NA	CASSHQDRGPAEDPYEQYF	TGTGCCAGCAGCCACCAAGACCGTGGGCCAGCCGAAGATCCCTACGAGCAGTACTTC
NA	TRBJ2-6	TRBV5-4	TRBD2	CASSPKRLAGTSGANVLTF	TGTGCCAGCAGCCCCAAGAGACTAGCGGGAACCTCTGGGGCCAACGTCCTGACTTTC
NA	TRBJ2-1	TRBV7-9	NA	CASSLPLPHNEQFF	TGTGCCAGCAGCTTACCCCTCCCCCACAATGAGCAGTTCTTC
NA	TRBJ1-1	TRBV6-1	NA	CASSEAPLVGKVFLNTEAFF	TGTGCCAGCAGTGAAGCCCCGTTGGTGGGGAAGGTGTTTCTGAACACTGAAGCTTTCTTT
NA	TRBJ1-5	TRBV10-2	TRBD1	CASRDRASNQPQHF	TGCGCCAGCAGGGACAGGGCCAGCAATCAGCCCCAGCATTTT
NA	TRBJ1-2	TRBV7-2	NA	CASSKRDTPVNAF	TGTGCCAGCAGCAAACGGGACACCCCTGTCAACGCCTTC
NA	TRBJ2-2	TRBV7-3	NA	CASSLWAGDSGELFF	TGTGCCAGCAGCTTATGGGCCGGGGATTCCGGGGAGCTGTTTTTT
NA	TRBJ2-1	TRBV4-2	NA	CASSQEGGLSYNEQFF	TGTGCCAGCAGCCAAGAAGGGGGGCTCTCCTACAATGAGCAGTTCTTC
NA	TRBJ1-5	TRBV27	NA	CASSSLRGTQHF	TGTGCCAGCAGTTCCCTTAGGGGGACCCAGCATTTT
NA	TRBJ2-4	TRBV7-2	TRBD2	CASSHRPVLAGGSKNIQYF	TGTGCCAGCAGCCACCGCCCAGTACTAGCGGGAGGCTCCAAAAACATTCAGTACTTC
NA	TRBJ2-7	TRBV28	NA	CASSSHGTTVDEQYF	TGTGCCAGCAGCTCCCATGGTACTACGGTGGACGAGCAGTACTTC
NA	TRBJ1-2	TRBV6-5	NA	CASSYSWGFENYGYTF	TGTGCCAGCAGTTACTCATGGGGGTTTGAGAACTATGGCTACACCTTC
NA	TRBJ1-4	TRBV28	NA	CASRQGEKLFF	TGTGCCAGCCGACAAGGTGAAAAACTGTTTTTT
NA	TRBJ2-5	TRBV28	TRBD1	CASRRTGEGTQYF	TGTGCCAGCAGGCGAACAGGGGAAGGGACCCAGTACTTC
NA	TRBJ2-1	TRBV19	NA	CASSPTDSLTSYNEQFF	TGTGCCAGTAGCCCGACAGACTCCCTCACTTCATACAATGAGCAGTTCTTC
NA	TRBJ1-3	TRBV2	TRBD1	CASSSRGPGNTIYF	TGTGCCAGCAGTTCCAGGGGGCCTGGAAACACCATATATTTT
once	TRBJ2-1	TRBV7-2	NA	CASSLAGGQGIYNEQFF	TGTGCCAGCAGCTTAGCCGGCGGCCAGGGTATCTACAATGAGCAGTTCTTC
NA	TRBJ2-7	TRBV30	NA	CAWSPRGAGEQYF	TGTGCCTGGAGTCCCCGAGGGGCGGGCGAGCAGTACTTC
NA	TRBJ2-5	TRBV5-8	NA	CASSFPTGTYQETQYF	TGTGCCAGCAGCTTCCCCACAGGGACGTACCAAGAGACCCAGTACTTC
NA	TRBJ2-7	TRBV27	TRBD2	CASSLSKAGEGSYEQYF	TGTGCCAGCAGTTTATCGAAGGCGGGAGAGGGCTCCTACGAGCAGTACTTC
NA	TRBJ1-2	TRBV2	TRBD1	CASNPTGEDRGYTF	TGTGCCAGCAATCCGACAGGGGAGGATAGAGGCTACACCTTC
once	TRBJ2-2	TRBV7-3	NA	CASRSGTQQPANTGELFF	TGTGCCAGCAGGTCCGGGACGCAACAACCCGCGAACACCGGGGAGCTGTTTTTT
NA	TRBJ2-1	TRBV20-1	NA	CSARTKDEQFF	TGCAGTGCTAGGACTAAGGATGAGCAGTTCTTC
NA	TRBJ2-5	TRBV18	NA	CASSPPGYQETQYF	TGTGCCAGCTCACCCCCCGGGTACCAAGAGACCCAGTACTTC
NA	TRBJ2-1	TRBV28	TRBD2	CASSPPWAGGSYNEQFF	TGTGCCAGCAGCCCCCCATGGGCGGGAGGCTCCTACAATGAGCAGTTCTTC
once	TRBJ2-5	TRBV5-4	NA	CASFRAGETQYF	TGTGCCAGCTTCCGAGCGGGAGAGACCCAGTACTTC
NA	TRBJ1-1	TRBV7-9	TRBD1	CASSLPGGTEAFF	TGTGCCAGCAGCTTACCAGGGGGCACTGAAGCTTTCTTT
NA	TRBJ2-2	TRBV4-2	TRBD2	CASSQGRSGSFAGELFF	TGTGCCAGCAGCCAAGGTAGGAGCGGGAGCTTTGCCGGGGAGCTGTTTTTT
NA	TRBJ2-7	TRBV4-2	TRBD2	CASSQPTLAGGTYEQYF	TGTGCCAGCAGCCAACCCACGCTAGCGGGAGGGACCTACGAGCAGTACTTC
NA	TRBJ2-1	TRBV11-2	TRBD2	CASSRLAGEGNEQFF	TGTGCCAGCAGCCGACTAGCGGGAGAGGGCAATGAGCAGTTCTTC
NA	TRBJ1-1	TRBV28	TRBD1	CASTHNHQQGLGHMNTEAFF	TGTGCCAGCACCCACAACCACCAACAGGGGCTGGGCCACATGAACACTGAAGCTTTCTTT
NA	TRBJ2-1	TRBV19	NA	CASSIGIHNEQFF	TGTGCCAGTAGTATTGGGATCCACAATGAGCAGTTCTTC
NA	TRBJ2-1	TRBV7-3	TRBD2	CASSQTGLAGSPYNEQFF	TGTGCCAGCAGCCAGACGGGACTAGCGGGATCTCCCTACAATGAGCAGTTCTTC
NA	TRBJ2-4	TRBV28	NA	CASSSTVQPPNIQYF	TGTGCCAGCAGTTCGACAGTCCAACCCCCAAACATTCAGTACTTC
NA	TRBJ2-3	TRBV28	TRBD1	CASRTDRGTDTQYF	TGTGCCAGCAGGACGGACAGGGGCACAGATACGCAGTATTTT
once	TRBJ2-7	TRBV30	TRBD1	CAWNEGTGGPVPGQYF	TGTGCCTGGAACGAGGGGACAGGGGGCCCTGTCCCGGGGCAGTACTTC
few	TRBJ2-1	TRBV28	NA	CASSLIEESSYNEQFF	TGTGCCAGCAGTTTGATCGAGGAGTCCTCCTACAATGAGCAGTTCTTC
NA	TRBJ1-1	TRBV12-5	NA	CASGLTGTGRDEAFF	TGTGCTAGTGGTTTGACCGGGACCGGACGAGATGAAGCTTTCTTT
NA	TRBJ2-1	TRBV29-1	NA	CSVPRSSYNEQFF	TGCAGCGTCCCCAGGAGCTCCTACAATGAGCAGTTCTTC
NA	TRBJ2-3	TRBV6-1	NA	CASSEAPLGNGGEPSTDTQYF	TGTGCCAGCAGTGAAGCGCCGTTAGGTAACGGCGGGGAACCTAGCACAGATACGCAGTATTTT
NA	TRBJ1-1	TRBV19	NA	CASSIDRGELNTEAFF	TGTGCCAGTAGTATAGATAGGGGGGAGCTGAACACTGAAGCTTTCTTT
NA	TRBJ2-7	TRBV27	TRBD1	CASSSPLFPGQGVVGYEQYF	TGTGCCAGCAGTTCTCCCCTGTTTCCGGGACAGGGGGTCGTTGGCTACGAGCAGTACTTC
NA	TRBJ2-5	TRBV27	TRBD1	CASSPRRVRGETQYF	TGTGCCAGCAGCCCTCGGCGGGTCAGGGGGGAGACCCAGTACTTC
NA	TRBJ1-2	TRBV5-4	NA	CASSLPGPYGYTF	TGTGCCAGCAGCTTGCCAGGGCCCTATGGCTACACCTTC
NA	TRBJ1-1	TRBV7-9	NA	CASSLAPENTEAFF	TGTGCCAGCAGCTTAGCTCCAGAGAACACTGAAGCTTTCTTT
NA	TRBJ2-3	TRBV5-1	TRBD2	CASSLAAGGADTQYF	TGCGCCAGCAGCTTGGCCGCGGGAGGGGCAGATACGCAGTATTTT
NA	TRBJ1-4	TRBV29-1	NA	CSVETGQGEKLFF	TGCAGCGTTGAAACAGGGCAGGGTGAAAAACTGTTTTTT
NA	TRBJ1-2	TRBV19	TRBD1	CASSTPSRGQDYGYTF	TGTGCCAGTAGTACCCCCTCGAGGGGACAGGACTATGGCTACACCTTC
NA	TRBJ1-1	TRBV5-1	TRBD1	CASSRRDRVFHTEAFF	TGCGCCAGCAGCCGACGGGACAGGGTGTTTCACACTGAAGCTTTCTTT
few	TRBJ1-5	TRBV20-1	NA	CSARKGQPQHF	TGCAGTGCTAGGAAGGGACAGCCCCAGCATTTT
NA	TRBJ1-4	TRBV28	TRBD1	CASSWGLDRVDKKLFF	TGTGCCAGCAGTTGGGGCCTGGACAGGGTTGATAAAAAACTGTTTTTT
NA	TRBJ1-3	TRBV19	NA	CASSIQGTGNTIYF	TGTGCCAGTAGTATACAGGGAACTGGAAACACCATATATTTT
NA	TRBJ1-5	TRBV4-1	NA	CASSQDHGTVSNQPQHF	TGCGCCAGCAGCCAAGATCATGGAACCGTCAGCAATCAGCCCCAGCATTTT
NA	TRBJ2-1	TRBV5-4	TRBD2	CASSWGSREHNEQFF	TGTGCCAGCAGCTGGGGGTCGCGGGAGCACAATGAGCAGTTCTTC
NA	TRBJ2-3	TRBV28	TRBD2	CASSRLLRSPTSVTTDTQYF	TGTGCCAGCAGCCGCCTACTAAGGAGCCCTACTAGCGTGACCACAGATACGCAGTATTTT
NA	TRBJ1-4	TRBV9	TRBD1	CASSGDREGEKLFF	TGTGCCAGCAGCGGGGACAGGGAAGGCGAAAAACTGTTTTTT
once	TRBJ2-7	TRBV9	TRBD2	CASTWGREGRAYEQYF	TGTGCCAGCACCTGGGGACGGGAGGGCCGGGCCTACGAGCAGTACTTC
NA	TRBJ2-3	TRBV11-3	NA	CASSLRRGKVPDTQYF	TGTGCCAGCAGCTTAAGGAGGGGAAAGGTCCCAGATACGCAGTATTTT